This T cell receptor (beta chain) emerged from a study of T cells in localized non-small cell lung cancer. Profiled with immunoSEQ multiplex PCR; TCRdb holds only in-frame clones, not every one. The repertoire holds some 51,000 clones, with about nine tenths as singletons. The CDR3 extends over 16 amino acids. Specimen: peripheral blood, collected before any cancer treatment. The chain links TRBV21-1 to TRBJ2-7; the table's TRBD2 call for D was not verified on the DNA. TRBV21-1 represents a pseudogene. The TCR originated in a woman aged 40-69 years with stage I lung adenocarcinoma. The CDR3 reads CASSKKRSQSTYEQYF. CDR3 in DNA: TGTGCCAGCAGCAAAAAGCGGTCACAATCTACCTACGAGCAGTACTTC.